A selection of T cell receptor beta chains follows, all from one sample in a study of T cells in Graves' hyperthyroidism and ophthalmopathy. TCRdb ran MiXCR on the multiplex PCR reads and lists one entry per CDR3 protein. This sample carries around 210,000 distinct CDR3 sequences, roughly a sixth of them seen once, and the ten largest clones take roughly 50%. The specimen sequenced was blood. These receptors all come from a woman aged 45 to 65 with Graves' hyperthyroidism. Each CDR3 is given with its conserved first and last residue. Each record gives: J gene, clone size, V gene, D gene, CDR3 DNA, CDR3 protein. D genes are given only for firm matches. For some rows the clone size is stated as once, few or many, or as a class when expanded; others skip it.

J: TRBJ1-6
size: .
V: TRBV9
D: .
DNA: TGTGCCAGCAGCGGGGATGTGAATTCACCCCTCCACTTT
CDR3: CASSGDVNSPLHF

J: TRBJ2-5
size: .
V: TRBV5-1
D: .
DNA: TGCGCCAGCAGCTTGGTCCCAGCGGCCCAAGAGACCCAGTACTTC
CDR3: CASSLVPAAQETQYF

J: TRBJ1-1
size: .
V: TRBV7-9
D: .
DNA: TGTGCCAGCAGCTTATCATGGGAGGGGACTGAAGCTTTCTTT
CDR3: CASSLSWEGTEAFF

J: TRBJ2-2
size: few
V: TRBV12-3/TRBV12-4
D: .
DNA: TGTGCCAGCAGTTTACTACTAGCTGGGAACACCGGGGAGCTGTTTTTT
CDR3: CASSLLLAGNTGELFF

J: TRBJ1-4
size: once
V: TRBV12-3/TRBV12-4
D: TRBD1
DNA: TGTGCCAGCAGGAACACAGGGGCACCTAATGAAAAACTGTTTTTT
CDR3: CASRNTGAPNEKLFF

J: TRBJ1-1
size: few
V: TRBV27
D: .
DNA: TGTGCCAGCAGGGCTAGGGACACTTCTTTCTTT
CDR3: CASRARDTSFF

J: TRBJ1-1
size: few
V: TRBV20-1
D: .
DNA: TGCAGGGTACGGAGATTTGCTGAAGCTTTCTTT
CDR3: CRVRRFAEAFF

J: TRBJ2-7
size: .
V: TRBV11-3
D: .
DNA: TGTGCCAGCAGCCAAGGGGACATTCTCGAGCAGTACTTC
CDR3: CASSQGDILEQYF

J: TRBJ2-3
size: few
V: TRBV12-3/TRBV12-4
D: TRBD1
DNA: TGTGCCAGCAGTTTAAACAGGGGCCCAGATACGCAGTATTTT
CDR3: CASSLNRGPDTQYF

J: TRBJ2-5
size: .
V: TRBV18
D: TRBD2
DNA: TGTGCCAGCTCACCTGGACTAGCGGATGGGGAGACCCAGTACTTC
CDR3: CASSPGLADGETQYF

J: TRBJ2-2
size: many
V: TRBV11-2
D: .
DNA: TGTGCCAGCATACACGGGGGTGGCACCGGGGAGCTGTTTTTT
CDR3: CASIHGGGTGELFF

J: TRBJ2-5
size: many
V: TRBV3-1
D: .
DNA: TGTGCCAGCAGCCAAGAACCCCAGGGTGGGGGAGGGACCCAGTACTTC
CDR3: CASSQEPQGGGGTQYF

J: TRBJ1-5
size: few
V: TRBV6-2/TRBV6-3
D: TRBD1
DNA: TGTGCCAGCAGTATCAGGGGGTTGGAGCCCCAGCATTTT
CDR3: CASSIRGLEPQHF

J: TRBJ2-1
size: .
V: TRBV3-1
D: TRBD1
DNA: TGTGCCAGCAGCCCGGATCCAGGACAGGGATCGTATGAGCAGTTCTTC
CDR3: CASSPDPGQGSYEQFF

J: TRBJ2-1
size: many
V: TRBV11-2
D: TRBD2
DNA: TGTGCCAGCAGCTTAGGGGCAGCGGGAGGGAAGAATGAGCAGTTCTTC
CDR3: CASSLGAAGGKNEQFF

J: TRBJ2-1
size: many
V: TRBV7-9
D: TRBD2
DNA: TGTGCCAGCTCGGCGGGAGGGTCCTCCTACAATGAGCAGTTCTTC
CDR3: CASSAGGSSYNEQFF

J: TRBJ2-2
size: .
V: TRBV28
D: TRBD1
DNA: TGTGCCAGCAGTTCCGGCACCGGGACAGGGGGTAGAGGCGGGGAGCTGTTTTTT
CDR3: CASSSGTGTGGRGGELFF

J: TRBJ1-2
size: .
V: TRBV10-3
D: TRBD1
DNA: TGTGCCATCAGTGCAGGGGGCCATGGCTACACCTTC
CDR3: CAISAGGHGYTF

J: TRBJ1-2
size: .
V: TRBV28
D: TRBD1
DNA: TGTGCCAGCAAAAGACAGGGCTGGGATGGCTACACCTTC
CDR3: CASKRQGWDGYTF

J: TRBJ2-3
size: many
V: TRBV27
D: .
DNA: TGTGCCAGCAGTTGGAAAGGGGTCGGTGCAGATACGCAGTATTTT
CDR3: CASSWKGVGADTQYF

J: TRBJ2-7
size: many
V: TRBV3-1
D: TRBD2
DNA: TGTGCCAGCAGCCAAGAAGACTTAGCGGGAGAATTCAACGAGCAGTACTTC
CDR3: CASSQEDLAGEFNEQYF

J: TRBJ1-1
size: .
V: TRBV6-1
D: .
DNA: TGTGCCAGCAGTACCCTGAACACTGAAGCTTTCTTT
CDR3: CASSTLNTEAFF

J: TRBJ1-6
size: many
V: TRBV7-2
D: TRBD1
DNA: TGTGCCAGCAGCTTAGTGGACAGGGTCGGTTCACCCCTCCACTTT
CDR3: CASSLVDRVGSPLHF

J: TRBJ1-2
size: many
V: TRBV11-2
D: .
DNA: TGTGCCAGCAGTCTCAGGGATAACTATGGCTACACCTTC
CDR3: CASSLRDNYGYTF

J: TRBJ2-1
size: many
V: TRBV7-2
D: TRBD2
DNA: TGTGCCAGCAGCACGTGGGGACTAGCGGATTACAATGAGCAGTTCTTC
CDR3: CASSTWGLADYNEQFF

J: TRBJ1-1
size: few
V: TRBV11-3
D: .
DNA: TGTGCCTCTCAAATGCAGGGGCGGGCTGAAGCTTTCTTT
CDR3: CASQMQGRAEAFF

J: TRBJ2-1
size: few
V: TRBV7-9
D: TRBD2
DNA: TGTGCCAGCAGCACTATACTAGCGGGAGAGGAGAAGTTCTTC
CDR3: CASSTILAGEEKFF

J: TRBJ2-7
size: many
V: TRBV6-2/TRBV6-3
D: .
DNA: TGTGCCAGCAGCCGAATCGACAGCCCGAACGAGCAGTACTTC
CDR3: CASSRIDSPNEQYF

J: TRBJ2-1
size: .
V: TRBV24-1
D: TRBD2
DNA: TGTGCCACCAGTGACTCTACTAGCGGGAGTATTAATGAGCAGTTCTTC
CDR3: CATSDSTSGSINEQFF

J: TRBJ2-7
size: many
V: TRBV12-3/TRBV12-4
D: .
DNA: TGTGCCAGCAGTTTGACAGGAGGCGGCGAGCAGTACTTC
CDR3: CASSLTGGGEQYF

J: TRBJ1-1
size: many
V: TRBV6-1
D: .
DNA: TGTGCCAGCAGAGCCACAGGGTTGGGAGACACTGAAGCTTTCTTT
CDR3: CASRATGLGDTEAFF

J: TRBJ2-3
size: few
V: TRBV3-1
D: TRBD2
DNA: TGTGCCAGCAGATACAGCGGGGACACAGATACGCAGTATTTT
CDR3: CASRYSGDTDTQYF

J: TRBJ2-2
size: many
V: TRBV29-1
D: .
DNA: TGCAGCGTTGCGGTCACCACCGGGGAGCTGTTTTTT
CDR3: CSVAVTTGELFF

J: TRBJ2-7
size: many
V: TRBV4-1
D: .
DNA: TGCGCCAGCAGCCACGGAGCCCTCGGGACCTACGAGCAGTACTTC
CDR3: CASSHGALGTYEQYF

J: TRBJ1-2
size: once
V: TRBV3-1
D: TRBD1
DNA: TGTGCCAGCAGCCAAGCGTCGACAGGGGGGGGTGGCTACACCTTC
CDR3: CASSQASTGGGGYTF

J: TRBJ1-3
size: .
V: TRBV29-1
D: .
DNA: TGCAGCGCACGGGGGCTGGCTGGAAACACCATATATTTT
CDR3: CSARGLAGNTIYF

J: TRBJ2-6
size: many
V: TRBV7-9
D: TRBD1
DNA: TGTGCCAGCAGGCCGGGACAGGTTAGCTCTGGGGCCAACGTCCTGACTTTC
CDR3: CASRPGQVSSGANVLTF

J: TRBJ1-2
size: .
V: TRBV20-1
D: TRBD1
DNA: TGCAGTGCATCCGGGACAGGGGTCCCCTTACCCGGCTACACCTTC
CDR3: CSASGTGVPLPGYTF

J: TRBJ2-3
size: many
V: TRBV28
D: .
DNA: TGTGCCAGCAGTCGCCCTAGCGCACCTAGCACAGATACGCAGTATTTT
CDR3: CASSRPSAPSTDTQYF

J: TRBJ1-1
size: .
V: TRBV7-3
D: .
DNA: TGTGCCAGCAGCTTAGTGGGGGGGGATGGAGAGGCTTTCTTT
CDR3: CASSLVGGDGEAFF

J: TRBJ2-1
size: many
V: TRBV7-3
D: .
DNA: TGTGCCAGCAGCGCCAGTATGAGCACCTACAATGAGCAGTTCTTC
CDR3: CASSASMSTYNEQFF

J: TRBJ2-1
size: .
V: TRBV2
D: .
DNA: TGTGCCACCAAAGACTCACAGGGCCCCTACAATGAGCAGTTCTTC
CDR3: CATKDSQGPYNEQFF

J: TRBJ2-5
size: .
V: TRBV29-1
D: .
DNA: TGCAGCGTTGAAGATCCGTCGGAAGAAGGGGAGACCCAGTACTTC
CDR3: CSVEDPSEEGETQYF

J: TRBJ2-7
size: few
V: TRBV5-1
D: .
DNA: TGCGCCAGCAGGGTTGGATCCCAGGGATCGAGGGAGCAGTACTTC
CDR3: CASRVGSQGSREQYF

J: TRBJ2-3
size: .
V: TRBV28
D: .
DNA: TGTGCCAGCAGTACCTCCGGGGAAGGGGATACGCAGTATTTT
CDR3: CASSTSGEGDTQYF

J: TRBJ2-2
size: many
V: TRBV7-9
D: TRBD1
DNA: TGTGCCAGCAGCGTAATGGGGACAGGCTTGAACACCGGGGAGCTGTTTTTT
CDR3: CASSVMGTGLNTGELFF

J: TRBJ2-3
size: many
V: TRBV29-1
D: TRBD1
DNA: TGCAGCGTTGTGGACAGGGATTCCTACACAGATACGCAGTATTTT
CDR3: CSVVDRDSYTDTQYF

J: TRBJ2-7
size: many
V: TRBV7-3
D: .
DNA: TGTGCCAGCAGCTTAACTCATAGCTCCTACGAGCAGTACTTC
CDR3: CASSLTHSSYEQYF

J: TRBJ2-1
size: .
V: TRBV10-1
D: TRBD2
DNA: TGCGCCAGCAGTGACCCCAGCGGGAGGGTGGATGAGCAGTTCTTC
CDR3: CASSDPSGRVDEQFF

J: TRBJ2-5
size: .
V: TRBV14
D: TRBD1
DNA: TGTGCCAGCAGCCAACTGGACAGGGGGAAAGAGACCCAGTACTTC
CDR3: CASSQLDRGKETQYF

J: TRBJ1-2
size: many
V: TRBV12-3/TRBV12-4
D: .
DNA: TGTGCCAGCAGCCTTAGCCGGGACGGGCCTGGCTACACCTTC
CDR3: CASSLSRDGPGYTF